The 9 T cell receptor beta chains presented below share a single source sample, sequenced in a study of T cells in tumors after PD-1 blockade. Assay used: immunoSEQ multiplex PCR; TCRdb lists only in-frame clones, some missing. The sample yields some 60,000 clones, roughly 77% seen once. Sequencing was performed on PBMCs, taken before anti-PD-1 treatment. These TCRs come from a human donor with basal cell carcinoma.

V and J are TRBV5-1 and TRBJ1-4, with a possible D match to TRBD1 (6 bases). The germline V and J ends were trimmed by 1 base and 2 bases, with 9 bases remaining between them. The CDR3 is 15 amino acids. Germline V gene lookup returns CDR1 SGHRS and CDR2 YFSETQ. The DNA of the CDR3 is TGCGCCAGCAGCTTGCTTCAGGGGACTAATGAAAAACTGTTTTTT. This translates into CASSLLQGTNEKLFF.

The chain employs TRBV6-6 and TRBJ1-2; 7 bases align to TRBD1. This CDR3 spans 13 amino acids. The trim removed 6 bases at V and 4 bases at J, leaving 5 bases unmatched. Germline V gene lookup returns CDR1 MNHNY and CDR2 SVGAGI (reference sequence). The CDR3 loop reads CASRMDRIYGYTF. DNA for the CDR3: TGTGCCAGCAGAATGGACAGGATCTATGGCTACACCTTC.

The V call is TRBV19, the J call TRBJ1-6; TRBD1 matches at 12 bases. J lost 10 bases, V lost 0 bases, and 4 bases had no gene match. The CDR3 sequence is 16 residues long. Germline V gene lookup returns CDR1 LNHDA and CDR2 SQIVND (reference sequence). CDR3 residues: CASSIDWDRGLSPLHF. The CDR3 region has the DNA TGTGCCAGTAGTATAGACTGGGACAGGGGGCTGTCACCCCTCCACTTT.

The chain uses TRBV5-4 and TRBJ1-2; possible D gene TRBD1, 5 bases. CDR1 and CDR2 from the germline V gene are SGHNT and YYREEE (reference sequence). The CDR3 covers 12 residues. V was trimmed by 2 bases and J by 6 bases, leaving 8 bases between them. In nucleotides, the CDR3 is TGTGCCAGCAGCTTCCAGGGACATGGCTACACCTTC. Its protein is CASSFQGHGYTF.

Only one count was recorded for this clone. CDR3 sequence reads: CASSEGTPYQPQHF. In DNA, the CDR3 is TGTGCCAGCAGTGAAGGAACACCGTATCAGCCCCAGCATTTT. The genes are TRBV6-1 and TRBJ1-5; D is undetermined. Germline-derived CDR1 and CDR2 are MNHNS and SASEGT. The ends were cut back, 1 base at V and 5 bases at J, with 9 bases in the middle. This CDR3 comprises 14 residues.

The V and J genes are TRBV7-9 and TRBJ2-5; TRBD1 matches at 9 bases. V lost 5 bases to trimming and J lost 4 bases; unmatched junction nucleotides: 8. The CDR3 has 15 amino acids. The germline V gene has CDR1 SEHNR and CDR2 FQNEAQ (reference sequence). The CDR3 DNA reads TGTGCCAGCAGCCCTGTGGGACAGGGTGGAGAGACCCAGTACTTC. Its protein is CASSPVGQGGETQYF.

Written as DNA, the CDR3 is TGTGCCAGCAGCCGCGATTCCGGTAATTCACCCCTCCACTTT. Translation gives CASSRDSGNSPLHF. This chain joins TRBV3-1 (or the pseudogene TRBV3-2) and TRBJ1-6, with D uncertain. The CDR3 loop spans 14 amino acids. Germline assignment: CDR1 LGHDT and CDR2 YNNKEL (reference sequence). V lost 4 bases and J 6 bases, leaving 10 bases between the germline ends.

CDR3 nucleotides: TGCGCCAGCAGCCAAGAAATACAGGGATCGTTAGACTATGGCTACACCTTC. This gives the protein CASSQEIQGSLDYGYTF. The chain employs TRBV4-1 and TRBJ1-2, with D perhaps TRBD1 (6 bases). The CDR3 sequence is 17 residues long. CDR1 and CDR2 (germline): MGHRA, YSYEKL. V lost 0 bases and J 3 bases, leaving 17 bases between the germline ends.

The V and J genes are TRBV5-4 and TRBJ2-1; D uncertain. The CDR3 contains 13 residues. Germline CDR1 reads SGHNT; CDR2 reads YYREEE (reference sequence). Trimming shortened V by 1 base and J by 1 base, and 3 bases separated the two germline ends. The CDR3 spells CASSLNSYNEQFF. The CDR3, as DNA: TGTGCCAGCAGCTTGAATTCCTACAATGAGCAGTTCTTC.